This T cell receptor (beta chain) was captured in a study of spatial heterogeneity in lung cancer. Study as a whole: Alpha-chain sequences were detected in numbers that were consistently lower than beta-chain sequences. The study observed each unique TCR and UMI combination more than ten times on average in raw reads.

TCRdb re-derived calls from the 5' RACE reads in MiXCR, one entry per CDR3 protein. The sample lists 15,000 or so distinct CDR3 sequences, 4% to 5% occurring once. Findings and limits, study-wide: Expanded alpha and beta TCR counts within tumors tracked tumor mutation counts.

As to time point: sample taken at primary tumor resection. Samples were donated by 72 untreated early-stage non-small cell lung cancer patients. In its sample, this clonotype was seen many times. Its antigen is currently unknown. This clonotype was obtained from a female donor with early-stage non-small cell lung cancer. The sequenced sample was lung tumor tissue, obtained at surgery.

The CDR3: CASSLVAASDTQYF. CDR3 bases: TGTGCCAGCAGCTTAGTCGCGGCATCAGATACGCAGTATTTT. This chain connects TRBV7-2 to TRBJ2-3; D is unclear. The CDR3 consists of 14 residues. CDR1 is SGHTA, CDR2 FQGNSA, per germline. Trimming shortened V by 1 base and J by 4 bases, and 9 bases separated the two germline ends.